By sample share, the clone carrying this T cell receptor beta chain is medium-sized. These data come from a study of blood T cell repertoires in COVID-19. Across the study: From the United States, Italy and Spain came samples of acute and convalescent COVID-19. T cells, B-cell-depleted T cells, or PBMCs supplied cDNA or gDNA.

Trimming took 0 bases from V and 3 from J; bases not matched to a gene: 8. The germline CDR1 and CDR2 sequences are SGHTA and FQGTGA. This CDR3 region has 18 residues. As handled by the study authors: From reference gene primer amplification, estimates of nucleated cell counts were derived. Method: immunoSEQ multiplex PCR; TCRdb's copy keeps in-frame clones and lacks some. That table is the source of V, J and clone size, and D and trimming were worked out from the DNA. There are 45,000 to 60,000 clones in the sample; approximately 85% occur only once, and about 2.9% lies in the top ten. This sequence was found in a man between 45 and 60 years old with active COVID-19. Specimen: peripheral blood. The chain is built from TRBV7-3 and TRBJ2-1, with TRBD2 matching over 10 bases. The CDR3: CASSLTGPSGSVYNEQFF. CDR3 DNA: TGTGCCAGCAGCTTAACGGGACCTAGCGGGAGCGTCTACAATGAGCAGTTCTTC.